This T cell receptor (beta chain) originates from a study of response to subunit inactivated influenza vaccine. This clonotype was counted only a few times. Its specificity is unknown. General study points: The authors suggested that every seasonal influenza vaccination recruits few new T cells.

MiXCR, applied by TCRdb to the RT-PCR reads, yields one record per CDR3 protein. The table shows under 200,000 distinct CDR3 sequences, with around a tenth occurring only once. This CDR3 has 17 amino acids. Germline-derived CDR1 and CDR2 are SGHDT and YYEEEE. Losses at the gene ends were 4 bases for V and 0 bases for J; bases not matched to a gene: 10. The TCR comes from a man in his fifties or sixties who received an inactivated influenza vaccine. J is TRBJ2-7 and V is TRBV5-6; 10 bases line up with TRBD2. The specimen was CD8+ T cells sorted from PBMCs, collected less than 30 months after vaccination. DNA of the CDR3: TGTGCCAGCAGCCCCTGGTTAGCGGGGGGTAGCTCCTACGAGCAGTACTTC. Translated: CASSPWLAGGSSYEQYF.